These 12 T cell receptor beta chains came from one sample sequenced in a study of monozygotic twins with cystic fibrosis. Using immunoSEQ multiplex PCR, the repertoire was profiled, and TCRdb retains in-frame clones only, with some absent. The table shows 34,000 or so clones, with about nine tenths occurring only once. The sequencing input was blood. The receptors shown here come from a boy aged 2 to 9 with cystic fibrosis.

V usage is TRBV7-2 and J usage is TRBJ1-6; 9 nucleotides agree with TRBD1. Germline CDR1 SGHTA, CDR2 FQGNSA. CDR3 length: 16 residues. Trimming took 4 bases from V and 7 from J; bases not matched to a gene: 8. The CDR3 loop reads CASSSRPGTGNSPLHF. For the CDR3, the DNA is TGTGCCAGCAGCTCCAGACCCGGGACAGGGAATTCACCCCTCCACTTT. The full variable domain, with the rest looked up from reference TRBV7-2 and TRBJ1-6, is GAGVSQSPSNKVTEKGKDVELRCDPISGHTALYWYRQSLGQGLEFLIYFQGNSAPDKSGLPSDRFSAERTGGSVSTLTIQRTQQEDSAVYLCASSSRPGTGNSPLHFGNGTRLTVT.

The chain is built from TRBV5-6 and TRBJ1-1, with D hard to call. This CDR3 region has 14 residues. The V end was cut by 2 bases, the J end by 3 bases, with 11 bases between. CDR1 is SGHDT and CDR2 is YYEEEE in the germline V gene. CDR3 DNA: TGTGCCAGCAGCTTTTACCAAACCCACACTGAAGCTTTCTTT. This codes for CASSFYQTHTEAFF.

The chain uses TRBV10-2 and TRBJ1-5; no clear D gene. Germline CDR1 and CDR2: WSHSY and SAAADI. This CDR3 spans 14 amino acids. Deletions cut 4 bases from V and 3 bases from J, with 10 bases between. CDR3 in DNA: TGCGCCAGCAGTGCTCGAGCCAACAATCAGCCCCAGCATTTT. Translated, it gives CASSARANNQPQHF.

This clone was seen once. The rearrangement uses TRBV29-1 and TRBJ1-1, with D uncertain. Between the trimmed V and J ends, which lost 1 base and 1 base, there was a span of 10 bases. Per germline, CDR1 SQVTM and CDR2 ANQGSEA. The CDR3 is 14 amino acids. As DNA, the CDR3 is TGCAGCGTTGAAGTGCAGGCGAAGAACACTGAAGCTTTCTTT. This codes for CSVEVQAKNTEAFF.

This clone was found once. This rearrangement joins TRBV18 to TRBJ2-2, with 10 bases lining up with TRBD1. CDR3 length: 16 amino acids. J lost 4 bases, V lost 2 bases, and 4 bases had no gene match. The V gene's germline CDR1 is KGHSH and CDR2 LQKENI. The CDR3 nucleotides read TGTGCCAGCTCACCAAGACAGGGGGCTTCCACCGGGGAGCTGTTTTTT. Translated, it gives CASSPRQGASTGELFF.

The chain's CDR3 is CASSSEGQGKAFF. The DNA for the CDR3 is TGTGCCAGCAGTTCCGAGGGACAGGGTAAGGCTTTCTTT. The gene calls are TRBV27 and TRBJ1-1, with 9 nucleotides matching TRBD1. This CDR3 comprises 13 residues. V lost 4 bases to trimming and J lost 11 bases; unmatched junction nucleotides: 8. Germline V CDR1 and CDR2: MNHEY, SMNVEV (reference sequence).

The rearrangement joins TRBV6-5 to TRBJ1-2; 11 positions agree with TRBD1. J lost 5 bases, V lost 8 bases, and 4 bases had no gene match. The germline CDR1 and CDR2 sequences are MNHEY and SVGAGI. The CDR3 is 13 residues long. The CDR3 DNA follows: TGTGCCAGCCACGGACAGGGGGCGTATGGCTACACCTTC. Its protein product is CASHGQGAYGYTF.

The rearrangement joins TRBV11-1 to TRBJ2-2; D unresolved. The CDR3 has 16 amino acids. Germline values: CDR1 SGHAT, CDR2 FQDESV (reference sequence). V lost 3 bases, J lost 0 bases, and 11 bases lay in between. As DNA, the CDR3 is TGTGCCAGCAGCTTGGGCGGTGGCCCGAACACCGGGGAGCTGTTTTTT. Its translation: CASSLGGGPNTGELFF. Variable domain in full (rest from reference TRBV11-1 and TRBJ2-2): EAEVAQSPRYKITEKSQAVAFWCDPISGHATLYWYRQILGQGPELLVQFQDESVVDDSQLPKDRFSAERLKGVDSTLKIQPAELGDSAMYLCASSLGGGPNTGELFFGEGSRLTVL.

V gene TRBV4-3 combines with J gene TRBJ1-4, with TRBD1 as a possible D gene (6 bases). The CDR3 consists of 18 residues. V was trimmed by 2 bases and J by 4 bases, leaving 20 bases between them. Germline V gene lookup returns CDR1 LGHNA and CDR2 YSLEER. CDR3 DNA: TGCGCCAGCAGCCAATGGCGGGGGGGGCGTCTGATTAATGAAAAACTGTTTTTT. Residues: CASSQWRGGRLINEKLFF.

This rearrangement joins TRBV5-1 to TRBJ1-4, with 10 bases lining up with TRBD1. Germline CDR1 and CDR2: SGHRS and YFSETQ. The CDR3 spans 19 residues. V was clipped by 4 bases and J by 4 bases; unmatched bases: 16. The CDR3 sequence is CASSLPGQGTPSSNEKLFF. The CDR3 nucleotides are TGCGCCAGCAGCCTACCGGGACAGGGGACCCCTTCAAGTAATGAAAAACTGTTTTTT.

This clone was observed a handful of times. The J gene is TRBJ2-7, the V gene TRBV29-1; 9 bases match TRBD1. Germline lookup yields CDR1 SQVTM and CDR2 ANQGSEA. The length of the CDR3 is 15 residues. Trimming cost V 3 bases and J 5 bases; bases outside gene matches: 11. Here the CDR3 reads CSVEGGTGILNEQYF. CDR3 sequence (DNA): TGCAGCGTTGAGGGTGGGACAGGGATTCTCAACGAGCAGTACTTC.

This chain links TRBV15 with TRBJ1-5; D not resolved. V shed 1 base and J shed 4 bases, with 8 bases lying between them. CDR1 is LNHNV and CDR2 is YYDKDF in the germline V gene (reference sequence). This CDR3 has 14 residues. The CDR3 sequence is CATSRVEGNQPQHF. CDR3 sequence (DNA): TGTGCCACCAGCAGAGTTGAGGGAAATCAGCCCCAGCATTTT.